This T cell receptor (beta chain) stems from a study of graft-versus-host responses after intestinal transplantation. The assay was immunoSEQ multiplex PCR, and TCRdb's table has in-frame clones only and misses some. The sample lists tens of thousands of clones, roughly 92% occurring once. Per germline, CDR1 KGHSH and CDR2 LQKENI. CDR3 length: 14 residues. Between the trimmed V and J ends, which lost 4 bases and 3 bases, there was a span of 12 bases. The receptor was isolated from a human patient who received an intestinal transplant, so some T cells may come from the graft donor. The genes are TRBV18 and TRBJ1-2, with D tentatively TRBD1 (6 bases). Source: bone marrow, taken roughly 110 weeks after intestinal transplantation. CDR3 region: CASSQEQGDYGYTF. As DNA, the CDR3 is TGTGCCAGCTCACAAGAACAGGGAGACTATGGCTACACCTTC. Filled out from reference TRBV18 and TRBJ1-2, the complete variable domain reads NAGVMQNPRHLVRRRGQEARLRCSPMKGHSHVYWYRQLPEEGLKFMVYLQKENIIDESGMPKERFSAEFPKEGPSILRIQQVVRGDSAAYFCASSQEQGDYGYTFGSGTRLTVV.